A selection of T cell receptor beta chains follows, all from one sample in a study of T-cell reconstitution after alpha-beta-depleted transplantation in children. MiXCR, applied by TCRdb to the PCR reads, yields one record per CDR3 protein. The data hold roughly 120,000 distinct CDR3 sequences, with under 13% observed a single time. This sample comprised PBMCs from the stem cell graft donor, obtained from the stem cell graft. These receptors were collected from a human donor who donated a stem cell graft to a child with acute lymphoblastic leukemia. Each CDR3 is given with its conserved first and last residue. D genes are given only for firm matches. Expanded clones are given a class, and other clones once, few, many or no size at all.

cdr3_aa cdr3_nt j_call v_call d_call clone_size
CASTSQGILYNEQFF TGTGCCAGCACCTCCCAGGGGATCCTATACAATGAGCAGTTCTTC TRBJ2-1 TRBV27 NA many
CASSLGRGTYEQYF TGTGCCAGCAGTTTGGGGCGCGGGACCTACGAGCAGTACTTC TRBJ2-7 TRBV12-3/TRBV12-4 NA many
CASSYSRDTGELFF TGTGCCAGCAGTTACTCCCGGGACACCGGGGAGCTGTTTTTT TRBJ2-2 TRBV6-5 NA many
CASSEYLYNSPLHF TGTGCCAGCAGCGAATACTTGTATAATTCACCCCTCCACTTT TRBJ1-6 TRBV27 NA many
CASSSVNRDEQYF TGTGCCAGCAGTTCGGTGAACAGGGACGAGCAGTACTTC TRBJ2-7 TRBV6-2/TRBV6-3 NA many
CSARSLAGVQETQYF TGCAGTGCTAGGTCTCTAGCGGGGGTCCAAGAGACCCAGTACTTC TRBJ2-5 TRBV20-1 TRBD2 many
CAICITQGSMAGVPYEQYF TGTGCCATCTGCATTACTCAGGGTTCTATGGCGGGAGTCCCCTACGAGCAGTACTTC TRBJ2-7 TRBV12-3/TRBV12-4 TRBD2 once
CASSLEGNEQFF TGTGCCAGCAGCTTAGAGGGGAATGAGCAGTTCTTC TRBJ2-1 TRBV11-2 NA many
CASSFGAGSYEQYF TGTGCCAGCAGTTTTGGGGCAGGTTCCTACGAGCAGTACTTC TRBJ2-7 TRBV6-5 NA many
CASSLRSVTEAFF TGTGCCAGCAGTTTAAGGTCGGTCACTGAAGCTTTCTTT TRBJ1-1 TRBV12-3/TRBV12-4 NA many
CAIMADSYEQYF TGTGCCATCATGGCTGACTCCTACGAGCAGTACTTC TRBJ2-7 TRBV10-3 NA many
CASSQVAGNEQYF TGCGCCAGCAGCCAAGTCGCGGGAAACGAGCAGTACTTC TRBJ2-7 TRBV4-3 NA many
CASSEALGGTEAFF TGTGCCAGCAGTGAAGCGCTGGGGGGCACTGAAGCTTTCTTT TRBJ1-1 TRBV2 NA NA
CASSSGQANTEAFF TGCGCCAGCAGCTCAGGACAGGCGAACACTGAAGCTTTCTTT TRBJ1-1 TRBV5-1 TRBD1 once
CSARAGLQETQYF TGCAGTGCTCGCGCGGGACTCCAAGAGACCCAGTACTTC TRBJ2-5 TRBV20-1 NA many
CASNKSSYEQYF TGTGCCAGCAACAAGAGCTCCTACGAGCAGTACTTC TRBJ2-7 TRBV28 NA many
CASSSLKRGSSYNEQFF TGTGCCAGCAGCTCCTTAAAGCGGGGGAGCTCCTACAATGAGCAGTTCTTC TRBJ2-1 TRBV5-6 TRBD2 many
CASSADPGQGNEKLFF TGTGCCAGCAGCGCCGACCCGGGGCAGGGTAATGAAAAACTGTTTTTT TRBJ1-4 TRBV9 NA many
CASSFGHSGSGNTIYF TGTGCCAGCAGTTTCGGACACTCTGGGTCTGGAAACACCATATATTTT TRBJ1-3 TRBV9 NA NA
CASSLPNLAGDRETQYF TGCGCCAGCAGCTTGCCGAATCTAGCGGGAGATAGAGAGACCCAGTACTTC TRBJ2-5 TRBV5-1 TRBD2 many
CASSQTVTNYGYTF TGCGCCAGCAGCCAAACGGTTACTAACTATGGCTACACCTTC TRBJ1-2 TRBV4-3 NA many
CASSLPSRAAFF TGTGCCAGCAGTTTACCCTCCCGTGCAGCTTTCTTT TRBJ1-1 TRBV27 NA many
CSARDRQGLNVVAFF TGCAGTGCTAGAGATCGACAGGGACTGAATGTGGTGGCTTTCTTT TRBJ1-1 TRBV20-1 TRBD1 many
CASSVRQGQAEAFF TGTGCCAGCAGCGTGAGACAGGGGCAGGCTGAAGCTTTCTTT TRBJ1-1 TRBV7-6 TRBD1 few
CATSPGLAGVPSYNEQFF TGTGCCACCAGTCCTGGACTAGCGGGAGTCCCCTCCTACAATGAGCAGTTCTTC TRBJ2-1 TRBV24-1 TRBD2 many
CASSNVGGSFGNEQFF TGTGCCAGCAGCAACGTCGGCGGGAGTTTCGGCAATGAGCAGTTCTTC TRBJ2-1 TRBV7-2 TRBD2 many
CASSPRTGRSPLHF TGTGCCAGCAGCCCCCGGACAGGGAGATCACCCCTCCACTTT TRBJ1-6 TRBV7-9 TRBD1 many
CATSDPQGLGEKLFF TGTGCCACCAGTGACCCTCAAGGCTTGGGGGAAAAACTGTTTTTT TRBJ1-4 TRBV24-1 NA many
CASSLDRVDNEQFF TGTGCCAGCAGCCTTGACAGGGTTGACAATGAGCAGTTCTTC TRBJ2-1 TRBV11-1 TRBD1 many
CASSLVGSGANVLTF TGTGCCAGCAGTCTAGTAGGATCAGGGGCCAACGTCCTGACTTTC TRBJ2-6 TRBV12-3/TRBV12-4 NA many
CSVEDRSSEETQYF TGCAGCGTTGAAGATAGATCGTCAGAAGAGACCCAGTACTTC TRBJ2-5 TRBV29-1 NA many
CASSFGQGSGYTF TGCGCCAGCAGCTTCGGACAGGGAAGCGGCTACACCTTC TRBJ1-2 TRBV5-1 TRBD1 many
CASSLDRATNEKLFF TGTGCCAGCAGCTTAGACAGGGCAACTAATGAAAAACTGTTTTTT TRBJ1-4 TRBV5-1 TRBD1 many
CASNADSPSSYEQYF TGTGCCAGCAACGCGGACTCCCCTTCGTCCTACGAGCAGTACTTC TRBJ2-7 TRBV2 NA many
CSASLNSGRGNTQYF TGCAGTGCTAGCCTTAATAGCGGGAGGGGGAATACGCAGTATTTT TRBJ2-3 TRBV20-1 TRBD2 many